This paragraph reports one T cell receptor (beta chain). What it binds is unknown. In TCRdb, the 5' RACE reads were re-called with MiXCR into one record per CDR3 protein. The data contain around 310,000 distinct CDR3 sequences, around 20% of them seen just once; the ten biggest clones take up around a fifth. The CDR3 totals 14 residues. Between the trimmed V and J ends, which lost 5 bases and 1 base, there was a span of 11 bases. Germline V lookup: CDR1 SGHTA, CDR2 FQGNSA. This specimen belongs to a study of T-cell memory formation after mild COVID-19. General observations from the study: Day 15 to 85 contracting clones showed balanced CD4/CD8; later expanders leaned CD4+.

This TCR was recovered from a young man who had mild COVID-19 (a few samples of this study predate the infection). Cell type and time point are not known. The sequenced sample consisted of PBMCs or a T cell subset sorted from them (not recorded which). V usage is TRBV7-2 and J usage is TRBJ1-1, with a possible D match to TRBD1 (5 bases). The CDR3 here is CASSGGRQNTEAFF. The CDR3 DNA reads as TGTGCCAGCAGCGGGGGACGACAGAACACTGAAGCTTTCTTT.